Each of the 27 T cell receptor beta chains below was sequenced from the same sample in a study of cytomegalovirus exposure and HLA in healthy donors. Sequenced by immunoSEQ multiplex PCR; TCRdb stores in-frame clones only, minus some. Among about 110,000 clones, around 82% were seen once, and the ten largest hold around 3%. The material sequenced was PBMCs. These receptor sequences come from a woman under 30 in good health and CMV-seronegative.

This chain links TRBV2 with TRBJ2-3; D gene unclear. Germline CDR1 reads SNHLY; CDR2 reads FYNNEI. V lost 10 bases and J lost 2, with 10 bases in between. The CDR3 is made up of 12 amino acids. Here the CDR3 DNA reads TGTGCCACAACCCTAAACACAGATACGCAGTATTTT. Amino acids: CATTLNTDTQYF.

The chain combines TRBV19 with TRBJ1-5; D is uncertain. V was clipped by 5 bases and J by 6 bases, with 8 bases between them. The CDR3 has 12 amino acids. Germline V gene sequence: CDR1 LNHDA, CDR2 SQIVND (reference sequence). The CDR3 loop is CASSPPGQPQHF. CDR3 in DNA: TGTGCCAGTAGTCCCCCGGGTCAGCCCCAGCATTTT.

CDR3 coding DNA: TGTGCCAGCAGGGGCGTATTTCTCTCACCCCTCCACTTT. It yields the protein CASRGVFLSPLHF. This chain connects TRBV4-2 to TRBJ1-6; D is unresolved. This CDR3 region has 13 residues. Germline CDR1 LGHNA, CDR2 YNFKEQ. The ends were cut back, 6 bases at V and 10 bases at J, with 13 bases in the middle.

This clone has only one observation. The chain joins TRBV9 to TRBJ1-5, with D possibly being TRBD1 (5 bases). Germline CDR1 is SGDLS and CDR2 is YYNGEE. The V end was cut by 4 bases, the J end by 6 bases, with 14 bases between. This CDR3 is built from 14 residues. The CDR3 DNA reads TGTGCCAGCAGCACGGGGGGAGGGTTTCAGCCCCAGCATTTT. As protein: CASSTGGGFQPQHF.

This chain joins TRBV28 and TRBJ2-5; TRBD1 might be the D (6 bases). Germline CDR1 MDHEN, CDR2 SYDVKM. Trimming removed 1 base at V and 3 bases at J, with 18 bases between. The CDR3 contains 17 residues. The CDR3 bases are TGTGCCAGCAGTTTATTACCCTTTTCCGGACAGAAAGAGACCCAGTACTTC. It encodes CASSLLPFSGQKETQYF.

In this sample, this clone turned up a few times. This sequence joins TRBV18 and TRBJ1-2, with 9 nucleotides matching TRBD1. Germline values: CDR1 KGHSH, CDR2 LQKENI. V lost 3 bases and J lost 6; bases outside the gene matches: 8. This CDR3 has 15 residues. DNA for the CDR3: TGTGCCAGCTCACCCTTCCGGACAGGGGAAAATGGCTACACCTTC. Amino acid sequence: CASSPFRTGENGYTF.

The CDR3 DNA sequence: TGTGCCAGCTTCAGCGGGGGGGCAGATACGCAGTATTTT. Its protein product is CASFSGGADTQYF. The genes are TRBV7-9 and TRBJ2-3, with TRBD2 identical over 10 bases. The V gene's germline CDR1 is SEHNR and CDR2 FQNEAQ (reference sequence). The CDR3 runs to 13 residues. V lost 8 bases to trimming and J lost 4 bases; unmatched junction nucleotides: 3.

The chain combines TRBV5-4 with TRBJ2-3; D possibly corresponds to TRBD2 (5 bases). Per germline, CDR1 SGHNT and CDR2 YYREEE (reference sequence). Trimming took 4 bases from V and 1 from J, leaving 7 bases between them. CDR3 length: 13 residues. In DNA, the CDR3 is TGTGCCAGCAGCATCGGGGGCACAGATACGCAGTATTTT. It is translated as CASSIGGTDTQYF.

This clone was counted between two and nine times. The rearrangement uses TRBV4-2 and TRBJ1-1; no definite D call. Germline lookup yields CDR1 LGHNA and CDR2 YNFKEQ. The length of the CDR3 is 13 residues. Trimming left V 0 bases short and J 3 bases short, with 5 bases between. The chain's CDR3 is CASSQDVDTEAFF. As DNA, the CDR3 is TGTGCCAGCAGCCAAGATGTCGACACTGAAGCTTTCTTT.

The V and J genes are TRBV6-1 and TRBJ1-6; D unclear. V was pared by 3 bases and J by 8 bases, with 11 bases between. Germline V gene data show CDR1 as MNHNS and CDR2 as SASEGT. The CDR3 runs 14 residues. CDR3 amino acids: CASSDIPSYSPLHF. The DNA for the CDR3 is TGTGCCAGCAGTGATATCCCAAGCTATTCACCCCTCCACTTT.

This clone has a handful of counts. The rearrangement joins TRBV25-1 to TRBJ2-3; a possible D gene is TRBD2 (5 bases). In germline, CDR1 is MGHDK, CDR2 SYGVNS. Trimming left V 7 bases short and J 4 bases short, with 9 bases between. The CDR3 runs 12 residues. Here the CDR3 reads CASIEGSDTQYF. CDR3 in DNA: TGTGCCAGCATCGAGGGTTCAGATACGCAGTATTTT.

The J gene is TRBJ2-1, the V gene TRBV5-4; D ambiguous. Germline CDR1 SGHNT, CDR2 YYREEE (reference sequence). With 7 bases removed from V and 4 bases from J, the gap between germline ends came to 6 bases. The CDR3 totals 11 residues. CDR3 loop: CASVGYNEQFF. The CDR3 DNA sequence: TGTGCCAGCGTCGGGTACAATGAGCAGTTCTTC.

The chain couples TRBV30 to TRBJ1-3; tentatively, D is TRBD1 (5 bases). From germline, CDR1 is GTSNPN and CDR2 SVGIG (reference sequence). CDR3 size: 15 residues. Trimming stripped 1 base from V and 0 bases from J, with 10 bases between. This CDR3 reads CAWSGTLSSGNTIYF. In DNA, the CDR3 is TGTGCCTGGAGTGGGACACTGAGCTCTGGAAACACCATATATTTT.

The chain employs TRBV2 and TRBJ2-7, with 11 nucleotides matching TRBD1. The CDR3 loop spans 13 amino acids. CDR1 and CDR2 (germline): SNHLY, FYNNEI. V was pared by 10 bases and J by 5 bases, with 7 bases of the junction left unmatched. This CDR3 reads CATTRDRGDEQYF. For the CDR3, the DNA is TGTGCCACCACACGGGACAGGGGGGACGAGCAGTACTTC.

Here the CDR3 DNA reads TGCAGCGTTGAAGGTCTCTTCTACGAGCAGTACTTC. Translating it yields CSVEGLFYEQYF. V gene TRBV29-1 combines with J gene TRBJ2-7, with unresolved D. Trimming removed 1 base from V and 3 bases from J, with 7 bases in between. Per the germline V gene, CDR1 is SQVTM and CDR2 is ANQGSEA. The CDR3 has 12 residues.

This chain joins TRBV13 and TRBJ2-7, with a possible D match to TRBD2 (6 bases). Trimming took 6 bases from V and 3 from J, leaving 15 bases between them. The germline V gene has CDR1 PRHDT and CDR2 FYEKMQ (reference sequence). CDR3 length: 14 amino acids. CDR3 protein: CASSLGISGYEQYF. Written as DNA, the CDR3 is TGTGCCAGCAGTCTCGGCATTAGCGGCTACGAGCAGTACTTC.

The rearrangement links TRBV27 to TRBJ1-4; TRBD1 agrees at 7 bases. This CDR3 is built from 14 residues. The junction had 7 bases not matched to a gene; V was cut back by 7 bases and J by 5 bases. Per germline, CDR1 MNHEY and CDR2 SMNVEV (reference sequence). CDR3 loop: CASTPTGSNEKLFF. The CDR3, as DNA: TGTGCCAGCACCCCGACAGGGTCAAATGAAAAACTGTTTTTT.

J is TRBJ2-7 and V is TRBV5-1; 8 positions match TRBD2. Germline trimming cut 2 bases from V and 0 bases from J; bases unmatched to any gene: 4. The CDR3 extends over 15 amino acids. Germline V gives CDR1 SGHRS, CDR2 YFSETQ. CDR3 coding DNA: TGCGCCAGCAGCTTTAGCGGGGTAAGCTCCTACGAGCAGTACTTC. It is translated as CASSFSGVSSYEQYF.

The genes are TRBV30 and TRBJ1-1; unclear D gene. Deletions cut 5 bases from V and 4 bases from J, with 11 bases between. Germline V gene data show CDR1 as GTSNPN and CDR2 as SVGIG (reference sequence). This CDR3 spans 12 amino acids. For the CDR3, the DNA is TGTGCCTGGGATACATCGGGCACTGAAGCTTTCTTT. Translation gives CAWDTSGTEAFF.

This sequence joins TRBV5-4 and TRBJ2-1; 7 nucleotides line up with TRBD2. The CDR3 has 17 amino acids. Germline V lookup: CDR1 SGHNT, CDR2 YYREEE (reference sequence). The V segment lost 4 bases and the J segment 4 bases; nucleotides outside the gene matches: 14. CDR3 coding DNA: TGTGCCAGCAGCGATAGGGAGGGGCTGAATCGATACAATGAGCAGTTCTTC. It is translated as CASSDREGLNRYNEQFF. Full variable domain (remainder filled in from reference TRBV5-4 and TRBJ2-1): ETGVTQSPTHLIKTRGQQVTLRCSSQSGHNTVSWYQQALGQGPQFIFQYYREEENGRGNFPPRFSGLQFPNYSSELNVNALELDDSALYLCASSDREGLNRYNEQFFGPGTRLTVL.

The V gene is TRBV2, the J gene TRBJ2-7; D is perhaps TRBD2 (5 bases). CDR1 is SNHLY and CDR2 is FYNNEI in the germline V gene. The length of the CDR3 is 15 residues. The V gene lost 7 bases and the J gene lost 7 bases, with 23 bases spanning the gap. CDR3 in amino acids: CASTEDAVLSREQYF. In DNA form, the CDR3 reads TGTGCCAGCACGGAGGACGCGGTCCTATCGCGGGAGCAGTACTTC.

This clone came up once. The V and J genes are TRBV5-1 and TRBJ1-2, with D uncertain. V was cut by 4 bases and J by 8 bases, with 18 bases left in between. Germline assignment: CDR1 SGHRS and CDR2 YFSETQ. This CDR3 has 14 amino acids. CDR3 sequence: CASSQTSYGRGYTF. The CDR3 DNA is TGCGCCAGCAGCCAAACATCCTATGGGAGAGGCTACACCTTC. The full variable domain, rest sourced from reference TRBV5-1 and TRBJ1-2, is KAGVTQTPRYLIKTRGQQVTLSCSPISGHRSVSWYQQTPGQGLQFLFEYFSETQRNKGNFPGRFSGRQFSNSRSEMNVSTLELGDSALYLCASSQTSYGRGYTFGSGTRLTVV.

Only a few counts were recorded for this clone. The chain recombines TRBV25-1 with TRBJ2-2; tentatively, D is TRBD1 (6 bases). This CDR3 has 12 residues. Germline CDR1 reads MGHDK; CDR2 reads SYGVNS. Trimming cost V 11 bases and J 6 bases, with 13 bases left between them. CDR3: CAHAQGSGELFF. The CDR3 DNA is TGTGCCCACGCCCAGGGGTCCGGGGAGCTGTTTTTT.

The DNA for the CDR3 is TGCGCCAGCAGCTTTGGGGCCTATGGCAGGTGGAATGAAAAACTGTTTTTT. Its translation: CASSFGAYGRWNEKLFF. The J gene is TRBJ1-4, the V gene TRBV5-1; D may be TRBD1 (5 bases). Trimming cost V 2 bases and J 5 bases, with 19 bases left between them. The CDR3 covers 17 residues. CDR1 and CDR2 (germline): SGHRS, YFSETQ.

This clone was recorded a few times. The V call is TRBV7-2, the J call TRBJ2-7, with 7 bases matching TRBD1. The CDR3 has 14 residues. The trim removed 1 base at V and 3 bases at J, leaving 3 bases unmatched. Germline V CDR1 and CDR2: SGHTA, FQGNSA. The CDR3 loop reads CASSLVGQYYEQYF. The CDR3 region has the DNA TGTGCCAGCAGCTTAGTGGGACAGTACTACGAGCAGTACTTC.

The V call is TRBV12-5, the J call TRBJ2-2; TRBD1 matches 10 bases. V dropped 0 bases and J dropped 7; count of bases not matched to a gene: 8. The germline V gene encodes CDR1 LGHNT and CDR2 FRNRAP. The CDR3 has 17 amino acids. CDR3 DNA: TGTGCTAGTGGTTTGGTACAGGTGACAGGGGGCAGCGGGGAGCTGTTTTTT. Translated, it gives CASGLVQVTGGSGELFF.

With regard to this clone: Distinct nucleotide sequences in the sample also encode this CDR3. The chain couples TRBV2 to TRBJ2-5; perhaps TRBD2 as D (6 bases). The V end lost 4 bases, the J end lost 4 bases, and 7 bases lay between the germline ends. Germline values: CDR1 SNHLY, CDR2 FYNNEI. CDR3 length: 12 residues. The CDR3 sequence: CASSVGGETQYF. The DNA of the CDR3 is TGTGCCAGCAGTGTGGGGGGAGAGACCCAGTACTTC.